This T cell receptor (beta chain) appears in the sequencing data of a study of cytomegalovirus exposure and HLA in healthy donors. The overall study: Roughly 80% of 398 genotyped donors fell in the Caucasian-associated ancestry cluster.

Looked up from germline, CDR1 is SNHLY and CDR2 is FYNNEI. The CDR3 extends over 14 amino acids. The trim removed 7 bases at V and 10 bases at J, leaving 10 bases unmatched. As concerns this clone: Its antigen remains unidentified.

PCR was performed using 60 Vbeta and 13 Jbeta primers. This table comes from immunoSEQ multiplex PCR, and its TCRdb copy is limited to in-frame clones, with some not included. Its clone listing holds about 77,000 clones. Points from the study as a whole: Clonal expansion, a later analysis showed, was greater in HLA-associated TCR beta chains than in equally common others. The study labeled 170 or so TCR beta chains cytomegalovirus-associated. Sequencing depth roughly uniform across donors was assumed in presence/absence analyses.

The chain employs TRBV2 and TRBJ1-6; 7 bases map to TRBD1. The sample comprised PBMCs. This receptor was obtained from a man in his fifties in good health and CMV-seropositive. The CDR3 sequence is CASMTGTYKSPLHF. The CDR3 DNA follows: TGTGCCAGCATGACAGGGACATACAAATCACCCCTCCACTTT.